A single sample is the source of the 19 T cell receptor beta chains below, sequenced in a study of OX40 agonist ivuxolimab in advanced cancers. Here immunoSEQ multiplex PCR was the method, and the copy in TCRdb shows in-frame clones only, minus some. The sample holds 40,000 to 45,000 clones; 75% to 85% are singletons and the top ten take over 9.5%. Sequencing was performed on CD4+ or CD8+ T cells sorted from blood, taken in a trial of the OX40 agonist ivuxolimab. The receptors were sampled from an adult with an advanced solid tumor such as melanoma, head and neck, liver or kidney cancer.

The chain couples TRBV5-1 to TRBJ1-1; the D gene is possibly TRBD1 (5 bases). The CDR3 length is 14 residues. Trimming removed 4 bases at V and 1 base at J, with 11 bases between. Germline CDR1 is SGHRS and CDR2 is YFSETQ. CDR3 DNA sequence: TGCGCCAGCAGCCCGGGGACGGCGAACACTGAAGCTTTCTTT. Translating gives CASSPGTANTEAFF. Together with reference TRBV5-1 and TRBJ1-1, the CDR3 gives the full variable domain: KAGVTQTPRYLIKTRGQQVTLSCSPISGHRSVSWYQQTPGQGLQFLFEYFSETQRNKGNFPGRFSGRQFSNSRSEMNVSTLELGDSALYLCASSPGTANTEAFFGQGTRLTVV.

The table lists this clone with a few counts. The V and J genes are TRBV30 and TRBJ1-3; D is possibly TRBD1 (5 bases). Germline V lookup: CDR1 GTSNPN, CDR2 SVGIG (reference sequence). The V and J ends lost 0 bases and 1 base respectively, with 7 bases between them. This CDR3 spans 14 amino acids. The CDR3 protein is CAWSVGGSGNTIYF. Written as DNA, the CDR3 is TGTGCCTGGAGTGTCGGGGGTTCTGGAAACACCATATATTTT.

The chain recombines TRBV6-5 with TRBJ2-7, with a possible D match to TRBD1 (6 bases). CDR3 length equals 12 residues. V lost 4 bases and J 6 bases, leaving 10 bases between the germline ends. Germline values: CDR1 MNHEY, CDR2 SVGAGI. The CDR3 loop is CASSSAGAEQYF. The CDR3 nucleotides read TGTGCCAGCAGTTCTGCAGGGGCCGAGCAGTACTTC.

The chain employs TRBV27 and TRBJ1-2; 8 positions match TRBD1. Germline CDR1 is MNHEY and CDR2 is SMNVEV (reference sequence). The CDR3 is 14 amino acids. V lost 2 bases and J lost 8; bases outside the gene matches: 7. The CDR3 spells CASSLGSGGFGYTF. The CDR3 DNA reads TGTGCCAGCAGTTTAGGGTCAGGGGGCTTCGGCTACACCTTC.

This rearrangement joins TRBV27 to TRBJ2-4, with unresolved D. The length of the CDR3 is 16 residues. Germline V gives CDR1 MNHEY, CDR2 SMNVEV (reference sequence). With 7 bases removed from V and 0 bases from J, the gap between germline ends came to 16 bases. CDR3 DNA sequence: TGTGCCAGCACCCCATCTCTCCTGTTAGCCAAAAACATTCAGTACTTC. This encodes CASTPSLLLAKNIQYF.

The chain recombines TRBV14 with TRBJ2-5; TRBD2 aligns across 14 bases. Per the germline V gene, CDR1 is SGHDN and CDR2 is FVKESK. Trimming took 4 bases from V and 8 from J; bases not matched to a gene: 3. The length of the CDR3 is 14 residues. The CDR3 bases are TGTGCCAGCAGCCCGGGGACTAGCGGGAGCACCCAGTACTTC. It specifies CASSPGTSGSTQYF. Full variable domain (rest looked up from reference TRBV14 and TRBJ2-5): EAGVTQFPSHSVIEKGQTVTLRCDPISGHDNLYWYRRVMGKEIKFLLHFVKESKQDESGMPNNRFLAERTGGTYSTLKVQPAELEDSGVYFCASSPGTSGSTQYFGPGTRLLVL.

This chain links TRBV5-3 with TRBJ2-2, with a tentative D call TRBD2 (6 bases). TRBV5-3 is an ORF, with its function uncertain. CDR3 length: 14 amino acids. Trimming took 0 bases from V and 7 from J, leaving 10 bases between them. In nucleotides, the CDR3 is TGTGCCAGAAGCTTGGTCCTAGCGTACGGGGAGCTGTTTTTT. It encodes CARSLVLAYGELFF.

The chain recombines TRBV30 with TRBJ1-3, with D perhaps TRBD1 (5 bases). From germline, CDR1 is GTSNPN and CDR2 SVGIG (reference sequence). The CDR3 length is 15 residues. With 0 bases removed from V and 4 bases from J, the gap between germline ends came to 13 bases. The CDR3 sequence: CAWSVLSGVGNTIYF. The CDR3 DNA is TGTGCCTGGAGTGTACTTTCGGGGGTCGGAAACACCATATATTTT.

V gene TRBV13 combines with J gene TRBJ1-2, with a weak D call TRBD1 (6 bases). The CDR3 contains 17 residues. Germline CDR1 and CDR2: PRHDT and FYEKMQ (reference sequence). V was pared by 5 bases and J by 5 bases, with 24 bases between. Here the CDR3 DNA reads TGTGCCAGCAGCCCCCCCCGGGCGGGGGGCCTCGTGTATGGCTACACCTTC. Amino acid sequence: CASSPPRAGGLVYGYTF.

The rearrangement links TRBV18 to TRBJ1-4, with D perhaps matching TRBD1 (6 bases). The CDR3 is made up of 18 amino acids. Germline V gene sequence: CDR1 KGHSH, CDR2 LQKENI. Trimming pared 3 bases from V and 0 bases from J, leaving 17 bases between. The CDR3 spells CASSPLSGQATTNEKLFF. CDR3 nucleotides: TGTGCCAGCTCACCTCTTTCGGGACAAGCCACAACTAATGAAAAACTGTTTTTT.

The CDR3 reads CASRLDRSMVAKNIQYF. CDR3 DNA sequence: TGTGCAAGTCGCTTAGACAGGAGTATGGTAGCCAAAAACATTCAGTACTTC. V usage is TRBV12-2 and J usage is TRBJ2-4; no DNA check was done on the table's D call, TRBD1. TRBV12-2 corresponds to a pseudogene. The CDR3 contains 17 residues.

The chain has TRBV9 and TRBJ1-1; TRBD1 aligns across 10 bases. The germline CDR1 and CDR2 sequences are SGDLS and YYNGEE. J was trimmed by 6 bases and V by 3 bases; bases with no gene match: 11. CDR3 length: 16 amino acids. As DNA, the CDR3 is TGTGCCAGCAGCGCGGGGGTGGGACAGGGGAATTCTGAAGCTTTCTTT. It is translated as CASSAGVGQGNSEAFF.

The V and J genes are TRBV19 and TRBJ2-7; a weak D match, TRBD1 (6 bases). The germline V gene has CDR1 LNHDA and CDR2 SQIVND (reference sequence). Trimming removed 6 bases from V and 3 bases from J, with 21 bases in between. The CDR3 spans 16 residues. CDR3 residues: CASSRGRAADHYEQYF. In nucleotides, the CDR3 is TGTGCCAGTAGCAGGGGCAGGGCCGCCGACCACTACGAGCAGTACTTC.

The rearrangement joins TRBV27 to TRBJ2-3; 8 bases align to TRBD2. Losses at the gene ends were 3 bases for V and 5 bases for J; bases not matched to a gene: 4. The CDR3 totals 14 residues. Germline values: CDR1 MNHEY, CDR2 SMNVEV (reference sequence). CDR3 sequence: CASSFRRGGDTQYF. The CDR3 nucleotides are TGTGCCAGCAGTTTCCGTCGGGGGGGAGATACGCAGTATTTT.

The gene calls are TRBV19 and TRBJ2-2; D is unclear. V was trimmed by 10 bases and J by 6 bases, leaving 6 bases between them. From germline, CDR1 is LNHDA and CDR2 SQIVND (reference sequence). The CDR3 runs 10 residues. The CDR3 bases are TGTGCCACAAAGTCCGGGGAGCTGTTTTTT. It is translated as CATKSGELFF.

This chain links TRBV14 with TRBJ1-6; D gene ambiguous. Trimming removed 0 bases at V and 7 bases at J, with 7 bases between. This CDR3 comprises 14 residues. The germline gives CDR1 SGHDN, CDR2 FVKESK. The CDR3 spells CASSQEVSNSPLHF. The CDR3 DNA follows: TGTGCCAGCAGCCAAGAGGTTTCAAATTCACCCCTCCACTTT.

The gene calls are TRBV6-4 and TRBJ2-2, with TRBD1 matching 9 bases. The V gene's germline CDR1 is MRHNA and CDR2 SNTAGT. This CDR3 has 14 residues. With V trimmed by 5 bases and J by 5 bases, 3 bases remained unmatched. The CDR3 loop is CASSTGGTTGELFF. DNA of the CDR3: TGTGCCAGCAGTACAGGGGGCACGACCGGGGAGCTGTTTTTT.

The table lists this clone with a count of one. The CDR3 is CASTSDRGYGYTF. DNA of the CDR3: TGTGCCAGCACCTCGGACAGGGGTTATGGCTACACCTTC. This chain connects TRBV28 to TRBJ1-2, with 9 bases lining up with TRBD1. Germline assignment: CDR1 MDHEN and CDR2 SYDVKM. CDR3 length equals 13 residues. Germline trimming cut 7 bases from V and 5 bases from J; bases unmatched to any gene: 5.

The count of this clone is one. The J gene is TRBJ2-3, the V gene TRBV5-1; D not resolved. Deletions cut 0 bases from V and 0 bases from J, with 8 bases between. The germline V gene encodes CDR1 SGHRS and CDR2 YFSETQ. CDR3 length: 15 amino acids. CDR3 in amino acids: CASSLDGTSTDTQYF. The CDR3 nucleotides read TGCGCCAGCAGCTTGGATGGTACAAGCACAGATACGCAGTATTTT.